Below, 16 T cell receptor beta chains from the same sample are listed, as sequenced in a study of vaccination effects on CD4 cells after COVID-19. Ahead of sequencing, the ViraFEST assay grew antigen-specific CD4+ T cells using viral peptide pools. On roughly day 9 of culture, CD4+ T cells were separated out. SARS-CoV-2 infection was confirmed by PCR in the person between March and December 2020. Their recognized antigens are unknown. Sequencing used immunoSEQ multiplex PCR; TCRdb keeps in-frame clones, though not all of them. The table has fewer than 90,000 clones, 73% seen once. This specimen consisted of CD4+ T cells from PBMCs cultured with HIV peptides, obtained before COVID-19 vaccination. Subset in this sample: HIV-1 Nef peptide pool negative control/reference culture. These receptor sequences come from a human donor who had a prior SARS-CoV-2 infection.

The CDR3: CASSRGGQRLNIQYF. The CDR3 bases are TGTGCCAGCAGCCGGGGCGGCCAGAGACTAAACATTCAGTACTTC. V usage is TRBV5-4 and J usage is TRBJ2-4; D may correspond to TRBD1 or TRBD2 (5 bases each). This CDR3 region has 15 residues. V dropped 4 bases and J dropped 6 bases, with 17 bases sitting between them. Germline-derived CDR1 and CDR2 are SGHNT and YYREEE (reference sequence).

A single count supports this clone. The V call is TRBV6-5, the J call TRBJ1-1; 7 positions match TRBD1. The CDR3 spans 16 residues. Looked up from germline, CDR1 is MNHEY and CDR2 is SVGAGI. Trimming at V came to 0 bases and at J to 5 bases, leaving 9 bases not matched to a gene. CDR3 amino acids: CASSYSKEGAATEAFF. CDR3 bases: TGTGCCAGCAGTTACTCTAAGGAGGGGGCCGCGACTGAAGCTTTCTTT.

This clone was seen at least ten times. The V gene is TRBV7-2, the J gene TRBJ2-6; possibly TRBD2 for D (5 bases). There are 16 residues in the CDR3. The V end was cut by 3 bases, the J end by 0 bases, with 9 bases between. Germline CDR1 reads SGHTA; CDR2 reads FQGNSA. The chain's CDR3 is CASSLRVLSGANVLTF. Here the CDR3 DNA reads TGTGCCAGCAGCTTGAGGGTTCTCTCTGGGGCCAACGTCCTGACTTTC.

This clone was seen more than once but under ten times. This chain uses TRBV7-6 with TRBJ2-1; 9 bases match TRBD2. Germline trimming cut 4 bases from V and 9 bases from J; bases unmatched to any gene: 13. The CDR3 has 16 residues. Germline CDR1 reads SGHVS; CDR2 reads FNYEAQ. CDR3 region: CASSSLLAGGVGEQFF. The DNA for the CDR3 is TGTGCCAGCAGCTCCCTCCTCGCGGGAGGGGTGGGTGAGCAGTTCTTC.

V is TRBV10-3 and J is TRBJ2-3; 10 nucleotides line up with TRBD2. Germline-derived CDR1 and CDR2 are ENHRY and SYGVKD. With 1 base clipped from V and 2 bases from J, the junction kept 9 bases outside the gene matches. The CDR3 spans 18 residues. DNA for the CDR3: TGTGCCATCAGTGAGTGGCTAGCGGGGGCCCTGACCACAGATACGCAGTATTTT. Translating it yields CAISEWLAGALTTDTQYF.

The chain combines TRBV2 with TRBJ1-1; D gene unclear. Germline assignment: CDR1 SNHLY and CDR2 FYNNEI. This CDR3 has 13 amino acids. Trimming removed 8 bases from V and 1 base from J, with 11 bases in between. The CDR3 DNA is TGTGCCAGCTTGAGCCCACGGAACACTGAAGCTTTCTTT. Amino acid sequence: CASLSPRNTEAFF.

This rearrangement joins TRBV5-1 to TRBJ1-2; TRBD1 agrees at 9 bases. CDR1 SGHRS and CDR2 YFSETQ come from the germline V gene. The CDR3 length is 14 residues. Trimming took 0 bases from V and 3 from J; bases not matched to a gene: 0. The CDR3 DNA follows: TGCGCCAGCAGCTTGGGGACAGGGGACTATGGCTACACCTTC. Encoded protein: CASSLGTGDYGYTF. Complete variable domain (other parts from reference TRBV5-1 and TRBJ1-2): KAGVTQTPRYLIKTRGQQVTLSCSPISGHRSVSWYQQTPGQGLQFLFEYFSETQRNKGNFPGRFSGRQFSNSRSEMNVSTLELGDSALYLCASSLGTGDYGYTFGSGTRLTVV.

This CDR3 reads CASSPALGLAGGTQYF. The CDR3 DNA is TGTGCCAGCAGCCCGGCCTTAGGACTAGCGGGAGGGACCCAGTACTTC. The genes are TRBV5-4 and TRBJ2-5, with 14 bases aligning to TRBD2. Per the germline V gene, CDR1 is SGHNT and CDR2 is YYREEE (reference sequence). Trimming took 4 bases from V and 7 from J; bases not matched to a gene: 9. The CDR3 covers 16 residues.

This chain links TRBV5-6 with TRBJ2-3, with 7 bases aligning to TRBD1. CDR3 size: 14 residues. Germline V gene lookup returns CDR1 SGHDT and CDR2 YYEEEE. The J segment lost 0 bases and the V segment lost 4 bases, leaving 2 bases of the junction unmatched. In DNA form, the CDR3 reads TGTGCCAGCAGCCCGACAGGGAGCACAGATACGCAGTATTTT. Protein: CASSPTGSTDTQYF. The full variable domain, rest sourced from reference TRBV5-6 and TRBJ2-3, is DAGVTQSPTHLIKTRGQQVTLRCSPKSGHDTVSWYQQALGQGPQFIFQYYEEEERQRGNFPDRFSGHQFPNYSSELNVNALLLGDSALYLCASSPTGSTDTQYFGPGTRLTVL.

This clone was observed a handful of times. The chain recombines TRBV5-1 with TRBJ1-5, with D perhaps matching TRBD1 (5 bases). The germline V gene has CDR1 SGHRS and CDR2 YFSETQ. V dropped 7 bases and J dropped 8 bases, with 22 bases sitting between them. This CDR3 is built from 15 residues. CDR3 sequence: CASARTGTPEEPQHF. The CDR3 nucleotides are TGCGCCAGCGCCAGGACCGGGACGCCGGAGGAGCCCCAGCATTTT.

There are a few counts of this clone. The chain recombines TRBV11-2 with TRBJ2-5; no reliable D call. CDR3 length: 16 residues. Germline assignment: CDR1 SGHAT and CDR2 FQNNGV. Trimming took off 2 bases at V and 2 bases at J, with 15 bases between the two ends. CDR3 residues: CASSLSIAVFQETQYF. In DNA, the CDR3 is TGTGCCAGCAGCTTAAGTATCGCGGTTTTTCAAGAGACCCAGTACTTC.

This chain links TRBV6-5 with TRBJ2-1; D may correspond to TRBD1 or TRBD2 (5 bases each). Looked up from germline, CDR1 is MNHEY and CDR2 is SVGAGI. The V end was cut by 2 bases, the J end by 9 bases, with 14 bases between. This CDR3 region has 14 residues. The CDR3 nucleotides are TGTGCCAGCAGTTACCAACAAGGTGGGGGTGAGCAGTTCTTC. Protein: CASSYQQGGGEQFF.

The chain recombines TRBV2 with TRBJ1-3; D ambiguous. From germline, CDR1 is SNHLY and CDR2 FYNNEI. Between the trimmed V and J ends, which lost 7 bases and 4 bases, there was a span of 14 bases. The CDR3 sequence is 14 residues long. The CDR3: CASNRIRAGNTIYF. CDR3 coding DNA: TGTGCCAGCAACCGAATCCGGGCCGGAAACACCATATATTTT. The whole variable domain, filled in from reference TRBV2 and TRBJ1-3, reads EPEVTQTPSHQVTQMGQEVILRCVPISNHLYFYWYRQILGQKVEFLVSFYNNEISEKSEIFDDQFSVERPDGSNFTLKIRSTKLEDSAMYFCASNRIRAGNTIYFGEGSWLTVV.

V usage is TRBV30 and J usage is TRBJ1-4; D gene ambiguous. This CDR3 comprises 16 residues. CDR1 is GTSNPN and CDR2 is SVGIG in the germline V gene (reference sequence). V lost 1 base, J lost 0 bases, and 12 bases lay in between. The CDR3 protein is CAWSDAAFATNEKLFF. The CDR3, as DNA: TGTGCCTGGAGTGATGCGGCATTTGCAACTAATGAAAAACTGTTTTTT.

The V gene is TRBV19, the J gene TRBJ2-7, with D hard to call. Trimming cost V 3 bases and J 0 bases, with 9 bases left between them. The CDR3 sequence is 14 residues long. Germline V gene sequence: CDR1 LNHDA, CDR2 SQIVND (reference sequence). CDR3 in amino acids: CASSIQTHSYEQYF. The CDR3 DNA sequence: TGTGCCAGTAGTATTCAGACACACTCCTACGAGCAGTACTTC.

The CDR3 DNA reads TGTGCCAGCAGTGAAGCGCTAAGGGGGCAGAACACTGAAGCTTTCTTT. It yields the protein CASSEALRGQNTEAFF. This chain joins TRBV6-1 and TRBJ1-1; the match to TRBD1 covers 7 bases. This CDR3 is 16 amino acids long. Germline V CDR1 and CDR2: MNHNS, SASEGT. V lost 0 bases and J lost 1; bases outside the gene matches: 5.